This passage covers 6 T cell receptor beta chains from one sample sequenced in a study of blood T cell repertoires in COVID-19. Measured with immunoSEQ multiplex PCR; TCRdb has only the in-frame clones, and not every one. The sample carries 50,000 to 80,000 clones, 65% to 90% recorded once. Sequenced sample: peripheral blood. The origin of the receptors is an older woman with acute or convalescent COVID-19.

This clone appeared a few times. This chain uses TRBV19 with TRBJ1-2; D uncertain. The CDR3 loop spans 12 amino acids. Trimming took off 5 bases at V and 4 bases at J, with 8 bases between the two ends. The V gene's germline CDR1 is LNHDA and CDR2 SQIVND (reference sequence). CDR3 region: CASSVRGYGYTF. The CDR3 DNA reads TGTGCCAGTAGTGTCCGGGGCTATGGCTACACCTTC.

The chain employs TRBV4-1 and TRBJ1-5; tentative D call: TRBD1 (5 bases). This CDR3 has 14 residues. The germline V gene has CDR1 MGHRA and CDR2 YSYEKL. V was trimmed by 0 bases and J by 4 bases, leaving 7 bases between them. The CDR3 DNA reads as TGCGCCAGCAGCCAAGAGGGGCGAAATCAGCCCCAGCATTTT. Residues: CASSQEGRNQPQHF.

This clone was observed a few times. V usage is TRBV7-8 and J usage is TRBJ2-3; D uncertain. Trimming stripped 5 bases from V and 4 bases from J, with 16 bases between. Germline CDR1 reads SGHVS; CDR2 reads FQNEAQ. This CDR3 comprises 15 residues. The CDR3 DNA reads TGTGCCAGCAGCCGAGAAATTCTAAGCGCAGATACGCAGTATTTT. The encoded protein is CASSREILSADTQYF.

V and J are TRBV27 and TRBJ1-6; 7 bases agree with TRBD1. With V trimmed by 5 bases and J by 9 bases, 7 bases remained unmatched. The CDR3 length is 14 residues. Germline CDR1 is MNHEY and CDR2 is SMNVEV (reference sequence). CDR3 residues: CASSLQGLSSPLHF. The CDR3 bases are TGTGCCAGCAGTCTACAGGGGCTAAGTTCACCCCTCCACTTT.

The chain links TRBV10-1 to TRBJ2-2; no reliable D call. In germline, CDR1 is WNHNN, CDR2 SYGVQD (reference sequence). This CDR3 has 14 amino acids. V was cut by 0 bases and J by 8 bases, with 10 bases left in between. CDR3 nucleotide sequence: TGCGCCAGCAGTGAGTCGGTGGGCAAGGGGGAGCTGTTTTTT. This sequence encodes CASSESVGKGELFF.

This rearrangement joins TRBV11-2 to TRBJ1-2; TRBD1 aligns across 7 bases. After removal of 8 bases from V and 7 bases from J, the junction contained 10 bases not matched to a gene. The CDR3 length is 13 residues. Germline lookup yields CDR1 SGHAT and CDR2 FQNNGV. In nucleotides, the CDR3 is TGTGCCAGCTCCCGAGGGGGCTATGGTGGCTACACCTTC. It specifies CASSRGGYGGYTF. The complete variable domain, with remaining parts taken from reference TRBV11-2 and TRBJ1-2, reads EAGVAQSPRYKIIEKRQSVAFWCNPISGHATLYWYQQILGQGPKLLIQFQNNGVVDDSQLPKDRFSAERLKGVDSTLKIQPAKLEDSAVYLCASSRGGYGGYTFGSGTRLTVV.